This TCR beta chain was captured in a study of shared clonotypes between healthy human individuals. The repertoire was sequenced with immunoSEQ multiplex PCR; TCRdb's copy has only in-frame clones and lacks some. This sample yields about 2.1 million clones, of which 80% to 95% are seen a single time; 1.5% to 2% belongs to the top ten. Terminally differentiated effector memory CD45RA+ cells were excluded by CCR7 positive selection of CD45RO-negative cells. Donors had no recently reported acute infections or vaccinations and were HIV-negative. Only Caucasian adults living in Nashville, Tennessee served as donors. Broader study findings: Around 5% of naive CD4 clonotypes were common to a few donors.

Germline CDR1 is MDHEN and CDR2 is SYDVKM. The CDR3 is made up of 16 amino acids. The V and J ends lost 5 bases and 7 bases, in that order; junction bases with no gene match: 14. Of note for this clone: Its antigen is undetermined.

The material sequenced was naive CD8+ T cells from PBMCs. This TCR was sampled from a man aged 18-30 years in good health. Some clones in this sample may be carry-over from other donors' samples. This sequence joins TRBV28 and TRBJ1-1; TRBD1 matches at 9 bases. CDR3 loop: CASSLTGGLEIVEAFF. CDR3 nucleotide sequence: TGTGCCAGCAGTCTGACAGGGGGACTAGAAATAGTTGAAGCTTTCTTT.